The next 18 T cell receptor beta chains were all read from a single sample in a study of identical twins. TCRdb used MiXCR to reprocess the 5' RACE reads, holding one entry per CDR3 protein. The table lists approximately 470,000 distinct CDR3 sequences, 11% to 15% of them singletons, with about 0.53% in the top ten. Separately, the same data were catalogued under a study of yellow fever vaccine responses in identical twins.

The sequenced sample consisted of CD4+ T cells sorted from blood. These receptor sequences come from a woman under 30 in good health.

This clonotype has only a few counts. The chain employs TRBV18 and TRBJ2-3, with D unclear. The V end was cut by 6 bases, the J end by 2 bases, with 6 bases between. The CDR3 loop spans 12 amino acids. Germline lookup yields CDR1 KGHSH and CDR2 LQKENI. The CDR3 nucleotides are TGTGCCAGCTCGCAGGACACAGATACGCAGTATTTT. It codes for CASSQDTDTQYF.

This chain links TRBV10-1 with TRBJ1-4; D is ambiguous. Germline CDR1 reads WNHNN; CDR2 reads SYGVQD (reference sequence). V was shortened by 3 bases and J by 7 bases, with 6 bases between the two germline ends. The CDR3 length is 12 residues. For the CDR3, the DNA is TGCGCCAGCAGTGAAGGGCGTGAAAAACTGTTTTTT. It yields the protein CASSEGREKLFF.

In its sample, this clonotype was seen a few times. This chain connects TRBV15 to TRBJ2-1; 7 nucleotides align to TRBD2. Germline CDR1 is LNHNV and CDR2 is YYDKDF (reference sequence). Losses at the gene ends were 7 bases for V and 6 bases for J; bases not matched to a gene: 12. The CDR3 loop spans 15 amino acids. CDR3 in amino acids: CATKTGTTSVNEQFF. In nucleotides, the CDR3 is TGTGCCACCAAGACCGGGACTACCTCGGTCAATGAGCAGTTCTTC.

In this sample, this clonotype turned up a few times. The chain uses TRBV27 and TRBJ1-6; D unresolved. In germline, CDR1 is MNHEY, CDR2 SMNVEV (reference sequence). CDR3 size: 13 residues. Trimming cost V 6 bases and J 4 bases, with 7 bases left between them. The CDR3 DNA follows: TGTGCCAGCAGGGGTGGGTATAATTCACCCCTCCACTTT. Translated: CASRGGYNSPLHF.

This clonotype was counted ten times or more. V is TRBV3-1 and J is TRBJ2-1; 11 bases are shared with TRBD2. V lost 2 bases to trimming and J lost 5 bases; unmatched junction nucleotides: 5. Germline assignment: CDR1 LGHDT and CDR2 YNNKEL (reference sequence). The CDR3 sequence is 16 residues long. The CDR3 loop is CASSQPSGRFNNEQFF. The CDR3 DNA reads TGTGCCAGCAGCCAACCTAGCGGGAGGTTCAACAATGAGCAGTTCTTC.

This chain connects TRBV28 to TRBJ1-2; D not resolved. The CDR3 sequence is 14 residues long. Trimming stripped 5 bases from V and 7 bases from J, with 17 bases between. Looked up from germline, CDR1 is MDHEN and CDR2 is SYDVKM. The CDR3 region has the DNA TGTGCCAGCAGTGTGTCGACGCCTCTCGGTGGCTACACCTTC. It codes for CASSVSTPLGGYTF.

This clonotype was counted a few times. The genes are TRBV15 and TRBJ2-3; D uncertain. This CDR3 has 14 amino acids. The germline CDR1 and CDR2 sequences are LNHNV and YYDKDF (reference sequence). Trimming shortened V by 0 bases and J by 3 bases, and 7 bases separated the two germline ends. CDR3 DNA: TGTGCCACCAGCAGAGACCACCCGACAGATACGCAGTATTTT. Protein: CATSRDHPTDTQYF.

The rearrangement links TRBV15 to TRBJ2-5; 7 positions agree with TRBD1. The CDR3 sequence is 14 residues long. The J segment lost 3 bases and the V segment lost 1 base, leaving 2 bases of the junction unmatched. The germline CDR1 and CDR2 sequences are LNHNV and YYDKDF (reference sequence). In nucleotides, the CDR3 is TGTGCCACCAGCAGAGTAGGGACAGAAGAGACCCAGTACTTC. It specifies CATSRVGTEETQYF.

The chain uses TRBV28 and TRBJ2-3; 7 bases are shared with TRBD1. The CDR3 runs 15 residues. The V gene end was trimmed by 5 bases and the J gene end by 4 bases; junction bases not matched to a gene: 9. Germline V gene data show CDR1 as MDHEN and CDR2 as SYDVKM. The CDR3 region has the DNA TGTGCCAGCAGTCTATTACTAGGACAGGCAGATACGCAGTATTTT. It yields the protein CASSLLLGQADTQYF.

This clonotype was seen only a few times. The rearrangement uses TRBV24-1 and TRBJ2-6; TRBD1 is a possible D gene (6 bases). The ends were cut back, 0 bases at V and 3 bases at J, with 20 bases in the middle. The CDR3 spans 20 residues. Germline V CDR1 and CDR2: KGHDR, SFDVKD. DNA for the CDR3: TGTGCCACCAGTGATTTGCCGGCCACAGGGTTTTTATTTGGGGCCAACGTCCTGACTTTC. Protein: CATSDLPATGFLFGANVLTF.

The chain uses TRBV7-9 and TRBJ2-5; 11 nucleotides match TRBD2. The CDR3 contains 17 residues. V lost 2 bases and J lost 5; bases outside the gene matches: 10. Germline CDR1 reads SEHNR; CDR2 reads FQNEAQ (reference sequence). The CDR3: CASSLNNGGTSGETQYF. The CDR3 DNA sequence: TGTGCCAGCAGCTTAAACAATGGAGGGACTAGCGGCGAGACCCAGTACTTC.

This clonotype has ten or more counts. The gene calls are TRBV5-1 and TRBJ1-1, with D perhaps matching TRBD1 (5 bases). CDR3 length equals 14 residues. CDR1 and CDR2 (germline): SGHRS, YFSETQ. V shed 9 bases and J shed 0 bases, with 15 bases lying between them. CDR3 DNA: TGCGCCACCCGACTGGGGCTCATGAACACTGAAGCTTTCTTT. Encoded protein: CATRLGLMNTEAFF.

The gene calls are TRBV7-9 and TRBJ2-4; D unresolved. The CDR3 runs 15 residues. Germline assignment: CDR1 SEHNR and CDR2 FQNEAQ (reference sequence). V shed 7 bases and J shed 1 base, with 14 bases lying between them. CDR3 region: CASTDSGPAKNIQYF. The CDR3 DNA is TGTGCCAGCACCGATTCTGGACCGGCCAAAAACATTCAGTACTTC.

This clonotype was counted between two and nine times. The CDR3 loop reads CSARQGTMNTEAFF. In nucleotides, the CDR3 is TGCAGTGCTAGACAGGGGACTATGAACACTGAAGCTTTCTTT. V is TRBV20-1 and J is TRBJ1-1; D is perhaps TRBD1 (6 bases). V lost 2 bases and J 0 bases, leaving 10 bases between the germline ends. CDR3 length: 14 residues. Germline CDR1 is DFQATT and CDR2 is SNEGSKA (reference sequence).

V usage is TRBV7-2 and J usage is TRBJ2-7; 8 bases fit TRBD1. Germline V CDR1 and CDR2: SGHTA, FQGNSA. The CDR3 contains 13 residues. The V gene end was trimmed by 5 bases and the J gene end by 3 bases; junction bases not matched to a gene: 3. This chain's CDR3 is CASSPTGGYEQYF. CDR3 sequence (DNA): TGTGCCAGCAGCCCAACAGGGGGCTACGAGCAGTACTTC.

The table lists this clonotype with a few counts. The V gene is TRBV12-3 or TRBV12-4, the J gene TRBJ2-7; D is uncertain. V shed 3 bases and J shed 3 bases, with 6 bases lying between them. The CDR3 is 12 amino acids. The CDR3 here is CASSFPFYEQYF. The DNA of the CDR3 is TGTGCCAGCAGTTTTCCATTCTACGAGCAGTACTTC.

V is TRBV5-1 and J is TRBJ2-5; tentatively, D is TRBD1 (6 bases). V shed 1 base and J shed 5 bases, with 12 bases lying between them. From germline, CDR1 is SGHRS and CDR2 YFSETQ. CDR3 length: 14 amino acids. The CDR3: CASSLRQDGETQYF. The CDR3 coding sequence is TGCGCCAGCAGCTTGCGACAGGACGGGGAGACCCAGTACTTC.

The rearrangement links TRBV10-3 to TRBJ1-2; D gene unclear. There are 13 residues in the CDR3. Deletions cut 1 base from V and 6 bases from J, with 9 bases between. Germline assignment: CDR1 ENHRY and CDR2 SYGVKD. CDR3 region: CAISEYEPDGYTF. CDR3 nucleotide sequence: TGTGCCATCAGTGAGTACGAGCCGGATGGCTACACCTTC.